The present T cell receptor (beta chain) was sequenced within a study of T cells in Graves' hyperthyroidism and ophthalmopathy. Findings and limits, study-wide: Among clonotypes expanded in thyroid above 0.001, most were also found in blood.

Patients aged 18 to 65 had newly diagnosed hyperthyroidism of under 2 months' duration. TCR beta CDR3 region amplification was performed from RNA transcripts. The HTBI primer set was used in a first-round RT-PCR of the TCR CDR3. In TCRdb, the multiplex PCR reads were re-called with MiXCR into one record per CDR3 protein. The sample shows 610,000 or so distinct CDR3 sequences, roughly 50% of them seen only once. The germline V gene encodes CDR1 MNHEY and CDR2 SVGAGI. Trimming left V 8 bases short and J 4 bases short, with 14 bases between. This CDR3 is 13 amino acids long. This clonotype was counted ten times or more. Its antigen is currently unknown.

The chain carries TRBV6-5 and TRBJ1-2; D gene uncertain. The sequenced material came from peripheral blood or thyroid tissue (not recorded which). This TCR came from a woman aged 18-30 years with Graves' hyperthyroidism. DNA for the CDR3: TGTGCCAGCCGGCTTACGGGAGGCTATGGCTACACCTTC. Translating gives CASRLTGGYGYTF.